These T cell receptor beta chains were read from a single sample in a study of blood T cell repertoires in COVID-19. Repertoires were generated with immunoSEQ multiplex PCR, while TCRdb's copy carries only in-frame clones and drops some. The top ten hold roughly 7% of the sample, which has approximately 190,000 clones, approximately 84% seen once. Sequenced sample: PBMCs or T cells enriched from blood (not recorded which). These receptor sequences come from a man in his forties or fifties who had recovered from COVID-19. Both conserved end residues are part of each CDR3. The D gene is left open where the match is weak. Clone size is not always given. Where it is, it says once, few, many or a class for expanded clones.

abundance	d_gene	j_gene	v_gene	CDR3aa	CDR3nt
-	-	TRBJ1-2	TRBV6-5	CASRSRRGARGYTF	TGTGCCAGCAGATCCCGCAGGGGAGCACGGGGCTACACCTTC
-	-	TRBJ1-2	TRBV7-8	CASSLGLRTANGYTF	TGTGCCAGCAGCTTAGGGTTGAGGACAGCGAATGGCTACACCTTC
once	-	TRBJ1-1	TRBV25-1	CASSESPVSGEGPEAFF	TGTGCCAGCAGTGAATCTCCCGTGTCTGGGGAGGGCCCTGAAGCTTTCTTT
-	TRBD1	TRBJ1-2	TRBV7-2	CASSLGQGARVRGYTF	TGTGCCAGCAGCTTAGGTCAGGGGGCGCGGGTTCGTGGCTACACCTTC
-	-	TRBJ1-1	TRBV9	CASSAITRNTEAFF	TGTGCCAGCAGCGCAATAACACGGAACACTGAAGCTTTCTTT
-	TRBD1	TRBJ1-4	TRBV5-1	CASSSDRVEEKLFF	TGCGCCAGCAGCTCGGACAGGGTAGAAGAAAAACTGTTTTTT
once	-	TRBJ1-6	TRBV5-6	CASSSPLAVNSPLHF	TGTGCCAGCAGCTCCCCTTTGGCGGTTAATTCACCCCTCCACTTT
-	-	TRBJ2-3	TRBV19	CASSMLGLTDTQYF	TGTGCCAGTAGTATGTTGGGACTCACAGATACGCAGTATTTT
once	TRBD1	TRBJ1-2	TRBV18	CASSPTSGQAFDGYTF	TGTGCCAGCTCACCTACGTCGGGACAGGCTTTCGATGGCTACACCTTC
-	TRBD1	TRBJ1-2	TRBV29-1	CSVPTGNYYGYTF	TGCAGCGTCCCGACAGGGAATTATTATGGCTACACCTTC
-	TRBD1	TRBJ1-5	TRBV20-1	CSASGSPTTGSGQPQHF	TGCAGTGCTAGTGGCAGCCCAACGACAGGGAGTGGTCAGCCCCAGCATTTT
-	TRBD1	TRBJ1-2	TRBV3-1/TRBV3-2	CASSQGTGFYGYTF	TGTGCCAGCAGCCAAGGGACAGGGTTCTATGGCTACACCTTC
-	-	TRBJ2-7	TRBV9	CASSPDYREQYF	TGTGCCAGCAGCCCAGACTACCGCGAGCAGTACTTC